The 18 T cell receptor beta chains reported below all come from one sample, sequenced in a study of blood T cells in healthy people across ages. PCR was performed a second time for about 7 to 11 cycles using a sample-barcoded 5' primer and a J-beta primer mix. From the 5' RACE reads, TCRdb called clonotypes with MiXCR, one entry per CDR3 protein. The table has 780,000 or so distinct CDR3 sequences, about 55% seen once. The sample comprised blood. These receptor sequences come from an elderly man in good health.

The CDR3 DNA follows: TGTGCCAGCAGTTTCGGGCAGAGTAGCAATCAGCCCCAGCATTTT. Translated, it gives CASSFGQSSNQPQHF. The rearrangement uses TRBV12-3 or TRBV12-4 and TRBJ1-5; no reliable D call. The CDR3 totals 15 residues. The V end was cut by 3 bases, the J end by 0 bases, with 9 bases between.

V is TRBV24-1 and J is TRBJ2-5; D unresolved. CDR3 length: 16 amino acids. The germline V gene encodes CDR1 KGHDR and CDR2 SFDVKD. The V gene lost 4 bases and the J gene lost 11 bases, with 25 bases spanning the gap. The CDR3 DNA follows: TGTGCCACCAGTGACCCCGACCCCTCTCGGAACAATGAGCAGTACTTC. Protein product: CATSDPDPSRNNEQYF.

A few counts support this clonotype. The genes are TRBV20-1 and TRBJ2-7, with unresolved D. The V end lost 0 bases, the J end lost 4 bases, and 7 bases lay between the germline ends. The CDR3 contains 12 residues. CDR1 and CDR2 from the germline V gene are DFQATT and SNEGSKA (reference sequence). CDR3 protein: CSARDMAYEQYF. The DNA of the CDR3 is TGCAGTGCTAGAGATATGGCGTACGAGCAGTACTTC.

The genes are TRBV2 and TRBJ2-5, with D perhaps matching TRBD1 (5 bases). The CDR3 is 15 amino acids. Germline assignment: CDR1 SNHLY and CDR2 FYNNEI. V shed 6 bases and J shed 0 bases, with 14 bases lying between them. The CDR3: CASSRGRQNQETQYF. As DNA, the CDR3 is TGTGCCAGCAGCCGAGGCCGACAGAACCAAGAGACCCAGTACTTC.

The CDR3 loop reads CASSFWWVSYEQYF. The CDR3 coding sequence is TGTGCCAGCAGTTTTTGGTGGGTCAGCTACGAGCAGTACTTC. The chain couples TRBV28 to TRBJ2-7; D remains ambiguous. The CDR3 has 14 residues. Trimming pared 3 bases from V and 3 bases from J, leaving 12 bases between. CDR1 MDHEN and CDR2 SYDVKM come from the germline V gene.

This clonotype has just a few counts. The chain is built from TRBV27 and TRBJ2-1, with TRBD2 matching over 14 bases. The V and J ends lost 9 bases and 4 bases, in that order; junction bases with no gene match: 5. This CDR3 is built from 15 residues. The germline CDR1 and CDR2 sequences are MNHEY and SMNVEV (reference sequence). This CDR3 reads CASGTSGSSYNEQFF. As DNA, the CDR3 is TGTGCCAGTGGGACTAGCGGGAGCTCGTACAATGAGCAGTTCTTC.

The gene calls are TRBV29-1 and TRBJ2-7; 7 bases align to TRBD1. J gave up 0 bases and V 0 bases, and 5 bases lay outside the gene matches. The CDR3 length is 15 residues. Germline V gene sequence: CDR1 SQVTM, CDR2 ANQGSEA. In DNA, the CDR3 is TGCAGCGTTGAAGATTCTGGGACAGTCTCCTACGAGCAGTACTTC. This sequence encodes CSVEDSGTVSYEQYF.

A note on this clonotype: An end of the junction does not agree with germline; a read error may underlie this. The CDR3 DNA reads TGTGCCGCCGCCCCCCAGACTAGCGGGGGGAGCGAGATCCAGTACTTC. Translating it yields CAAAPQTSGGSEIQYF. The V gene is TRBV10-3, the J gene TRBJ2-5; 13 bases line up with TRBD2. This CDR3 has 16 amino acids. CDR1 ENHRY and CDR2 SYGVKD come from the germline V gene.

In the case of this clonotype: At one of its ends the junction is not consistent with the germline gene, which may arise from a read error. CDR3 loop: CARSQLAVQSRYAYF. CDR3 nucleotides: TGTGCCAGAAGCCAACTGGCAGTGCAAAGCAGATACGCGTATTTT. The chain carries TRBV3-1 and TRBJ2-3; D gene uncertain. This CDR3 spans 15 amino acids. Per the germline V gene, CDR1 is LGHDT and CDR2 is YNNKEL (reference sequence).

V usage is TRBV7-6 and J usage is TRBJ2-7; D not certain. The V gene lost 3 bases and the J gene lost 0 bases, with 9 bases spanning the gap. CDR1 and CDR2 (germline): SGHVS, FNYEAQ. The CDR3 extends over 14 amino acids. CDR3 loop: CASSFLQSSYEQYF. CDR3 in DNA: TGTGCCAGCAGCTTTTTACAAAGCTCCTACGAGCAGTACTTC.

This chain joins TRBV20-1 and TRBJ2-1; 12 positions match TRBD2. The CDR3 contains 13 residues. In germline, CDR1 is DFQATT, CDR2 SNEGSKA (reference sequence). CDR3 in DNA: TGCAGCGGTGCACTAGCGGGAGGACGTGAGCAGTTCTTC. Translating it yields CSGALAGGREQFF.

Turning to this clonotype: Given a much more abundant clone one base away, this may be a read error. The chain has TRBV11-2 and TRBJ2-4; 8 bases fit TRBD1. Germline V CDR1 and CDR2: SGHAT, FQNNGV. V trimming: 5 bases; J trimming: 7 bases; junction bases outside the gene matches: 16. This CDR3 comprises 17 residues. CDR3 in DNA: TGTGCCAGCAGCCTTAGGGCAGGGGGCGCCGGTTCTAACATTCAGTACTTC. It codes for CASSLRAGGAGSNIQYF.

This clonotype occurred once. The chain couples TRBV29-1 to TRBJ2-7; 9 bases are shared with TRBD1. Germline CDR1 SQVTM, CDR2 ANQGSEA. The CDR3 runs to 14 residues. The ends lost 3 bases at V and 2 bases at J; junction bases unmatched: 5. The CDR3 spells CSVENTGGTYEQYF. The DNA for the CDR3 is TGCAGCGTTGAGAATACAGGGGGCACCTACGAGCAGTACTTC.

This chain connects TRBV27 to TRBJ2-7; a possible D gene is TRBD1 (6 bases). Germline V gene sequence: CDR1 MNHEY, CDR2 SMNVEV (reference sequence). The CDR3 spans 13 residues. Trimming took off 6 bases at V and 11 bases at J, with 20 bases between the two ends. The CDR3 bases are TGTGCCAGCAGACACAACCTGGACAGTTGGGAGTACTTC. It translates to CASRHNLDSWEYF.

The V and J genes are TRBV2 and TRBJ2-3; D not certain. The germline V and J ends were trimmed by 3 bases and 7 bases, with 20 bases remaining between them. The CDR3 consists of 16 residues. Germline CDR1 and CDR2: SNHLY and FYNNEI. The CDR3 bases are TGTGCCAGCAGTGACGAGCTGGGCCCAAACACCCATACGCAGTATTTT. It codes for CASSDELGPNTHTQYF.

A few counts support this clonotype. The CDR3 reads CATAPGQGISNSPLHF. The CDR3 region has the DNA TGTGCCACCGCCCCGGGACAGGGGATTAGTAATTCACCCCTCCACTTT. V and J are TRBV10-3 and TRBJ1-6; 10 nucleotides align to TRBD1. Germline V gene data show CDR1 as ENHRY and CDR2 as SYGVKD. V gave up 10 bases and J gave up 6 bases; unmatched junction bases: 12. This CDR3 has 16 amino acids.

This clonotype was counted only a few times. The chain joins TRBV20-1 to TRBJ2-1; possible D gene TRBD2, 6 bases. V lost 1 base and J 9 bases, leaving 13 bases between the germline ends. Germline CDR1 is DFQATT and CDR2 is SNEGSKA (reference sequence). CDR3 length: 13 residues. The CDR3 coding sequence is TGCAGTGCTAGAGGACTAGTTCGGGGTGAGCAGTTCTTC. Protein product: CSARGLVRGEQFF.

This chain uses TRBV5-1 with TRBJ2-7, with a weak D call TRBD1 (5 bases). The CDR3 totals 15 residues. V lost 0 bases and J lost 0, with 10 bases in between. From germline, CDR1 is SGHRS and CDR2 YFSETQ. CDR3 sequence (DNA): TGCGCCAGCAGCTTGGACAGGTCATACTCCTACGAGCAGTACTTC. Translating it yields CASSLDRSYSYEQYF.